A few counts support the clone carrying this T cell receptor (beta chain). Its specificity is not known. The gene names given are mouse names. The sequenced fragment ends 1 residue before the CDR3 boundary, so the rest is inferred from the germline J gene. As for time point: mouse harvest day 14 after allogeneic transplant. The graft held 10^6 splenic CD5+ T cells and 10^7 T-cell-depleted bone marrow cells. This mouse GVHD model was MHC-mismatched B6 to BALB/c, profiled day 7 or 14. This entry is derived from a study of tissue T cells after allogeneic stem cell transplantation. Study-wide points: Within patients, tissue anatomy strongly shaped TCR repertoire composition. Across patients, clones rarely overlapped, yet motif clusters were shared tissue-specifically.

The data were produced by immunoSEQ multiplex PCR, yet TCRdb's version contains in-frame clones alone and is incomplete. The sample holds some 3,700 clones, around half seen once. CDR1 is KGHTA, CDR2 FQNQQP, per germline. This CDR3 contains 13 residues. The V gene is TRBV23, the J gene TRBJ2-4; TRBD1 is the table's D call, not checked against the DNA. The material sequenced was gut tissue. The receptor's source is a female BALB/c mouse given C57BL/6 T cells with graft-versus-host disease after an allogeneic hematopoietic cell transplant. CDR3 DNA, as far as it was read: TGCTCCAGCAGCCCGGACAATCAAAACACCTTGTAC. Its translation: CSSSPDNQNTLY. In full, the CDR3 is CSSSPDNQNTLYF.